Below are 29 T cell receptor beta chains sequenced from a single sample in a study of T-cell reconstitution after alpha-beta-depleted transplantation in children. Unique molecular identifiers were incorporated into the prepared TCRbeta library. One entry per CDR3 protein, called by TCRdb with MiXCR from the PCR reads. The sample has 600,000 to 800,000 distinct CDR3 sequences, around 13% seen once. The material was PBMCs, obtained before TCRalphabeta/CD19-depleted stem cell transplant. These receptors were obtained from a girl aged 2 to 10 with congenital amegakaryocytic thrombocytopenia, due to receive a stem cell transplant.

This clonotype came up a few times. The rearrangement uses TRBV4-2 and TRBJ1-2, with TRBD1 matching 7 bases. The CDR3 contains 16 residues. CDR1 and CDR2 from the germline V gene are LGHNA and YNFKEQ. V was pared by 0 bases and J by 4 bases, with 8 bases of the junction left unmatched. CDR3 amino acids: CASSQDGDSLAYGYTF. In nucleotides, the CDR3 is TGTGCCAGCAGCCAAGATGGGGACAGTCTCGCCTATGGCTACACCTTC.

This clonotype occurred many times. CDR3 sequence: CASSLLAGSTDTQYF. The CDR3 DNA is TGTGCCAGCAGTCTCCTAGCGGGGTCCACAGATACGCAGTATTTT. The rearrangement uses TRBV12-3 or TRBV12-4 and TRBJ2-3; 9 bases map to TRBD2. The CDR3 is made up of 15 amino acids. The trim removed 5 bases at V and 2 bases at J, leaving 5 bases unmatched.

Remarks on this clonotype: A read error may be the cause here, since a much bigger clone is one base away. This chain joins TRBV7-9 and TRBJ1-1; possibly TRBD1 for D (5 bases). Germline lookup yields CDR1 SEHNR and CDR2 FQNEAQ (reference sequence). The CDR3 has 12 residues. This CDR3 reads CARGVMNTEALF. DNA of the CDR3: TGTGCCAGGGGGGTCATGAACACTGAAGCTCTCTTT.

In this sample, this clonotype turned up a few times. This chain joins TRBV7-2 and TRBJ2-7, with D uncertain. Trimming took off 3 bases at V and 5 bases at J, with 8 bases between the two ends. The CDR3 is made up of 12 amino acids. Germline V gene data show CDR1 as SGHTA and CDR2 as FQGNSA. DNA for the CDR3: TGTGCCAGCAGCTTGTTTAGTGACGAGCAGTACTTC. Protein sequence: CASSLFSDEQYF.

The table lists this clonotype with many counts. The CDR3 DNA reads as TGTGCCAGCAGCTTGGACCGACAGGCGCCCCAGCATTTT. Protein: CASSLDRQAPQHF. This chain uses TRBV5-6 with TRBJ1-5; D may be TRBD1 (6 bases). From germline, CDR1 is SGHDT and CDR2 YYEEEE. Trimming took off 0 bases at V and 9 bases at J, with 10 bases between the two ends. The CDR3 loop spans 13 amino acids.

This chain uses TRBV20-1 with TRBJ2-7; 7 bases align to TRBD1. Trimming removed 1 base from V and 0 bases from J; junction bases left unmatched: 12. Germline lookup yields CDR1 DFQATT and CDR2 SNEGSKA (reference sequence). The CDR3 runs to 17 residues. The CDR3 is CSARVISGQVLSYEQYF. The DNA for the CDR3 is TGCAGTGCTAGAGTTATCTCAGGACAGGTTCTCTCCTACGAGCAGTACTTC.

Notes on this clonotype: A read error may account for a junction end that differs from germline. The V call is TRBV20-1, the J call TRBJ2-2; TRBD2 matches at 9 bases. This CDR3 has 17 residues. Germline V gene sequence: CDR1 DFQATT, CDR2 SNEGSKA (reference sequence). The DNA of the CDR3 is TGCTGTGCTAGAGATGGGCTAGCGGGACGGGGCACCGGGGAGCTGTTTTTT. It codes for CCARDGLAGRGTGELFF.

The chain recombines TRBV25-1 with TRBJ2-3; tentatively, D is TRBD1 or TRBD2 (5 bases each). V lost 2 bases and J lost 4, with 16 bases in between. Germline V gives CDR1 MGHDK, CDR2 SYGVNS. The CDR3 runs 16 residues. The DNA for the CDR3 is TGTGCCAGCAGTGAAGGGCCGGGGCTAGCCCCAGATACGCAGTATTTT. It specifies CASSEGPGLAPDTQYF.

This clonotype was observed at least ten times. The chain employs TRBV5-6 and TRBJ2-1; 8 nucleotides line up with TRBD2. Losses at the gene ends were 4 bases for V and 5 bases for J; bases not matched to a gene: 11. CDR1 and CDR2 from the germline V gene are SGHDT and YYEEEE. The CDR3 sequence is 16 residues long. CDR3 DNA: TGTGCCAGCAGCCCGTTTATCGGGAGGGTTAACAATGAGCAGTTCTTC. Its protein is CASSPFIGRVNNEQFF.

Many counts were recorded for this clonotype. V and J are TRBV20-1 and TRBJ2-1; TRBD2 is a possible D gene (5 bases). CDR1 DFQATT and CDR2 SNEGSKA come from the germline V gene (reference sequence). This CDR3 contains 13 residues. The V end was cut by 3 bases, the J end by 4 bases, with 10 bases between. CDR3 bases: TGCAGTGCTAGTCTATCGGGATACAATGAGCAGTTCTTC. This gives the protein CSASLSGYNEQFF.

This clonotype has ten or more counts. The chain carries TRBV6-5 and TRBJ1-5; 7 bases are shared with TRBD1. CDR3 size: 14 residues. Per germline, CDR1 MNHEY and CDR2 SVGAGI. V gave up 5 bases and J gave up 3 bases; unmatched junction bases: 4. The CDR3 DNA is TGTGCCAGCAGTCCGGGACAGTTCAATCAGCCCCAGCATTTT. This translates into CASSPGQFNQPQHF.

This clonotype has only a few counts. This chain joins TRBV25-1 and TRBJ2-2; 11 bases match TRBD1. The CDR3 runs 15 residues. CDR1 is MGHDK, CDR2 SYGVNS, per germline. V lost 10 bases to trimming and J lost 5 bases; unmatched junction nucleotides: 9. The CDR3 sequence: CATPPGQGATGELFF. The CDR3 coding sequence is TGTGCCACCCCACCAGGACAGGGGGCAACCGGGGAGCTGTTTTTT.

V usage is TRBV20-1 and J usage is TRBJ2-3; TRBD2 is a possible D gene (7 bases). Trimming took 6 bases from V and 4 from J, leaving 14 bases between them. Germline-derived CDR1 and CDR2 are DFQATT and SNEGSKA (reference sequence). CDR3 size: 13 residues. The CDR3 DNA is TGCAGTGCCGTGTGGGGGGGCGCAGATACGCAGTATTTT. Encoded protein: CSAVWGGADTQYF.

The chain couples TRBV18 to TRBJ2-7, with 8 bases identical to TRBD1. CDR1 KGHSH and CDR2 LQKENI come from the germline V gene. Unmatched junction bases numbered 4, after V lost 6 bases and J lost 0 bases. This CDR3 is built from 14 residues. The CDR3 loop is CASSGDRSSYEQYF. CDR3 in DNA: TGTGCCAGCTCGGGGGACAGGAGCTCCTACGAGCAGTACTTC.

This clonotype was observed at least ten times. CDR3 nucleotide sequence: TGTGCCAGCAGACAGGGGGCTCGAGAGCAGTACTTC. It yields the protein CASRQGAREQYF. The V and J genes are TRBV27 and TRBJ2-7; 9 nucleotides match TRBD1. Germline CDR1 reads MNHEY; CDR2 reads SMNVEV (reference sequence). V trimming: 6 bases; J trimming: 7 bases; junction bases outside the gene matches: 4. The CDR3 is made up of 12 amino acids.

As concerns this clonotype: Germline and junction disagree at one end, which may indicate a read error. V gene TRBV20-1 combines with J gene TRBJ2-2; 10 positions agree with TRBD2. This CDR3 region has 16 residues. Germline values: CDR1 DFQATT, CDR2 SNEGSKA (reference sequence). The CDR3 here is CCARDSSGRALGELFF. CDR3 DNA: TGCTGTGCTAGAGATAGCAGCGGGAGGGCCCTCGGGGAGCTGTTTTTT.

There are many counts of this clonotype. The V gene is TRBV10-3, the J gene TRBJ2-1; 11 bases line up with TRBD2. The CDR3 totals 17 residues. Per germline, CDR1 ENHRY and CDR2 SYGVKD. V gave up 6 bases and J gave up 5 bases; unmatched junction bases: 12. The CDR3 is CAIRGSLAGAVHNEQFF. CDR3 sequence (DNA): TGTGCCATCAGGGGGTCACTAGCGGGGGCTGTCCACAATGAGCAGTTCTTC.

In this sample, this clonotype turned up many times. The CDR3 DNA reads as TGCGCCAGCAGCTTAGGGACAGGGAGCGCCAACATTCAGTACTTC. Its translation: CASSLGTGSANIQYF. The chain employs TRBV5-1 and TRBJ2-4; 9 bases line up with TRBD1. Unmatched junction bases numbered 7, after V lost 2 bases and J lost 7 bases. This CDR3 comprises 15 residues. Germline values: CDR1 SGHRS, CDR2 YFSETQ.

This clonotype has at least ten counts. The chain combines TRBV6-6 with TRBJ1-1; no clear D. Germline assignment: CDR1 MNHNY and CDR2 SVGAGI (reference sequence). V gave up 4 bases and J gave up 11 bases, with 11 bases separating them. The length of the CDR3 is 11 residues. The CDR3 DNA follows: TGTGCCAGCAGTTCCCCGCTGGGCGCTTTCTTT. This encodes CASSSPLGAFF.

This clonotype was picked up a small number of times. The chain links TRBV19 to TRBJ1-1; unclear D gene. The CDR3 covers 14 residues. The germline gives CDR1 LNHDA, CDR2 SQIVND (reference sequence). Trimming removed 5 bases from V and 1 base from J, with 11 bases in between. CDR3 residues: CASSFRASNTEAFF. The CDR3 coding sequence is TGTGCCAGTAGTTTTCGGGCTTCGAACACTGAAGCTTTCTTT.

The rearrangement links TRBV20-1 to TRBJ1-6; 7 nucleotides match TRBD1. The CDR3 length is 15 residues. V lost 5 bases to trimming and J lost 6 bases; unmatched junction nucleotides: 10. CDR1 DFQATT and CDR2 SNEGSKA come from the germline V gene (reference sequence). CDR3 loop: CSALNQGEINSPLHF. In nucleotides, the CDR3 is TGCAGTGCTCTTAATCAGGGGGAAATTAATTCACCCCTCCACTTT.

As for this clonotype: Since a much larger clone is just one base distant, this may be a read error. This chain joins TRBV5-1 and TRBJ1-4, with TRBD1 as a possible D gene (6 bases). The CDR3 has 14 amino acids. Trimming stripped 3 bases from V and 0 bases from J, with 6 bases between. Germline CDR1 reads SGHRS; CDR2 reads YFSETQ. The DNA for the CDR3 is TGCGCCAGCAGCTACAGGGCAACTAATGAAAAACTGTTTTTT. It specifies CASSYRATNEKLFF.

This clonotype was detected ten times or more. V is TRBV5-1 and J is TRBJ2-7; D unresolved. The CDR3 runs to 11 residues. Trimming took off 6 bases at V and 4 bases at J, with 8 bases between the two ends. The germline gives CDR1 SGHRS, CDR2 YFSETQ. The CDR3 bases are TGCGCCAGCATCCCGATATACGAGCAGTACTTC. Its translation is CASIPIYEQYF. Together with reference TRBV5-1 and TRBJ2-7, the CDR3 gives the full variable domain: KAGVTQTPRYLIKTRGQQVTLSCSPISGHRSVSWYQQTPGQGLQFLFEYFSETQRNKGNFPGRFSGRQFSNSRSEMNVSTLELGDSALYLCASIPIYEQYFGPGTRLTVT.

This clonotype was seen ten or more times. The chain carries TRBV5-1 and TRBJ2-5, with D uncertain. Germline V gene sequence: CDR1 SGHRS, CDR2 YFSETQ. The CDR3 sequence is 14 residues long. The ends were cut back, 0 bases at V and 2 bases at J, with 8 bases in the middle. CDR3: CASSLGDSQETQYF. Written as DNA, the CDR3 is TGCGCCAGCAGCTTGGGCGATTCTCAAGAGACCCAGTACTTC.

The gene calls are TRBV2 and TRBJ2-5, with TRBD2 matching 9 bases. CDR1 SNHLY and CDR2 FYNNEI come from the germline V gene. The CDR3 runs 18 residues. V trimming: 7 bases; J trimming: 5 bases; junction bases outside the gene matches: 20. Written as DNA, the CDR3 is TGTGCCAGCACTCCCTACCTGTTGATAGCGGGAGAAGGGGAGACCCAGTACTTC. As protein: CASTPYLLIAGEGETQYF.

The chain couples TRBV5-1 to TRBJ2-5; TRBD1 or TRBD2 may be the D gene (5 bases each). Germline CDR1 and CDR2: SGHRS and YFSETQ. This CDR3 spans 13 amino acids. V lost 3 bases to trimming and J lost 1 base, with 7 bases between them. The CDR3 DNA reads TGCGCCAGCAGCTGGGGGTTCCAAGAGACCCAGTACTTC. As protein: CASSWGFQETQYF.

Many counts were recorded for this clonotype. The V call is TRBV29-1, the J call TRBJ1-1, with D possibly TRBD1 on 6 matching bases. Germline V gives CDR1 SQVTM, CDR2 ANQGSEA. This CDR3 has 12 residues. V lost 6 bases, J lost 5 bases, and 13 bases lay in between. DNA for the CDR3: TGCAGCGTGGGGGGGGCGCGAACTGAAGCTTTCTTT. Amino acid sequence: CSVGGARTEAFF. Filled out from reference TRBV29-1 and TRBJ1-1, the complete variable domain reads SAVISQKPSRDICQRGTSLTIQCQVDSQVTMMFWYRQQPGQSLTLIATANQGSEATYESGFVIDKFPISRPNLTFSTLTVSNMSPEDSSIYLCSVGGARTEAFFGQGTRLTVV.

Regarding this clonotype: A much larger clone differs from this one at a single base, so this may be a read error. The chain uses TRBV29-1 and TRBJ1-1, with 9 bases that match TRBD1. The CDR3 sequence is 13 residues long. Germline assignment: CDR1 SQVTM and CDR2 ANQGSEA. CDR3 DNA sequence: TGCAGCGCCGCGACAGGGGGGAACACTGAAGCTCTCTTT. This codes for CSAATGGNTEALF.

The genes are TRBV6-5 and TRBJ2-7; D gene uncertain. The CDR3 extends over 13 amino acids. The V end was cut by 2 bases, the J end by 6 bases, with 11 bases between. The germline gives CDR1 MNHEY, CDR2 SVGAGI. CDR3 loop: CASSYGGVSEQYF. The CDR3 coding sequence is TGTGCCAGCAGTTACGGTGGAGTCTCCGAGCAGTACTTC.